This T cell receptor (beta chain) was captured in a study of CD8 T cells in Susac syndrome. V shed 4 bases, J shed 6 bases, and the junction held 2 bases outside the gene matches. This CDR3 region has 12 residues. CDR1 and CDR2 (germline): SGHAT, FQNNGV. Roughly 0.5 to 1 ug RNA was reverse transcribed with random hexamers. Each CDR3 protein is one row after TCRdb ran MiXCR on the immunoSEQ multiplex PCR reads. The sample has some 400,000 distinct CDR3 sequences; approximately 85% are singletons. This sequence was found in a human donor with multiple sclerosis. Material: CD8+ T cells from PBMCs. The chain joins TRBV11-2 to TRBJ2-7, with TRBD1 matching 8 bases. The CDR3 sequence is CASSSTGGEQYF. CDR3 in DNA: TGTGCCAGCAGCTCAACAGGGGGCGAGCAGTACTTC.